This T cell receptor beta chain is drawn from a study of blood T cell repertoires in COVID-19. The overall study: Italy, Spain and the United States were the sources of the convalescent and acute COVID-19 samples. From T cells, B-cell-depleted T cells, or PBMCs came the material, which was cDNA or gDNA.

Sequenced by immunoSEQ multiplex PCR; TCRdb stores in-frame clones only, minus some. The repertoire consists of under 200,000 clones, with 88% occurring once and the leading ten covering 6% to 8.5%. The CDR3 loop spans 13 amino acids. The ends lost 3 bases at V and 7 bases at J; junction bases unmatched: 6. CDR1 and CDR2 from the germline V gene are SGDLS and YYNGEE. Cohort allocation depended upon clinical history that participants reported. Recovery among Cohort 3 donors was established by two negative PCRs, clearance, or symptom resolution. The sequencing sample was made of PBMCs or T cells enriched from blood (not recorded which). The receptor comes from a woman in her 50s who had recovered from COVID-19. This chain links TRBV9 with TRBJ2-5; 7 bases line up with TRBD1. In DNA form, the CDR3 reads TGTGCCAGCAGCGAGGGGACAGTGGGGACCCAGTACTTC. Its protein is CASSEGTVGTQYF. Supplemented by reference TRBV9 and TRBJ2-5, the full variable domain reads DSGVTQTPKHLITATGQRVTLRCSPRSGDLSVYWYQQSLDQGLQFLIQYYNGEERAKGNILERFSAQQFPDLHSELNLSSLELGDSALYFCASSEGTVGTQYFGPGTRLLVL.